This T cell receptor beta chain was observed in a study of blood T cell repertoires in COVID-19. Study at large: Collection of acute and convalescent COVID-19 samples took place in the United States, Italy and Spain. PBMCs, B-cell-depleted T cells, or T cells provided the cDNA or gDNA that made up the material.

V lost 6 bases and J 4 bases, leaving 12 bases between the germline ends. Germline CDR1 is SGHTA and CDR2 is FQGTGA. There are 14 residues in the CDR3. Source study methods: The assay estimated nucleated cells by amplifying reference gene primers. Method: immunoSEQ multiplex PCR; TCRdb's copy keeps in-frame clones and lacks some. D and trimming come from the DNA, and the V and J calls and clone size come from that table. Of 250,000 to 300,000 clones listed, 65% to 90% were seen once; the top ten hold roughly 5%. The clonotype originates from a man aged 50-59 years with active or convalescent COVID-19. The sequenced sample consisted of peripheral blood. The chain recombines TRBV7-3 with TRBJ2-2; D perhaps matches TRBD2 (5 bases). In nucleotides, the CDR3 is TGTGCCAGCAGTCGCCTGGGGAGCACCGGGGAGCTGTTTTTT. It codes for CASSRLGSTGELFF.